The T cell receptor beta chain described here comes from a study of blood T cell repertoires in COVID-19. Generated by immunoSEQ multiplex PCR, the TCRdb table keeps only in-frame clones and is missing some. The sample lists tens of thousands of clones; 80% to 90% were seen once. V was clipped by 2 bases and J by 3 bases; unmatched bases: 8. CDR3 length: 17 residues. Sequenced input: peripheral blood. The chain links TRBV23-1 to TRBJ2-1; 9 nucleotides agree with TRBD2. TRBV23-1 is flagged as an ORF with uncertain function. The receptor's source is an elderly woman with active COVID-19. The CDR3 is CASSQKGASGDYNEQFF. CDR3 DNA: TGCGCCAGCAGTCAAAAGGGAGCTAGCGGGGACTACAATGAGCAGTTCTTC.